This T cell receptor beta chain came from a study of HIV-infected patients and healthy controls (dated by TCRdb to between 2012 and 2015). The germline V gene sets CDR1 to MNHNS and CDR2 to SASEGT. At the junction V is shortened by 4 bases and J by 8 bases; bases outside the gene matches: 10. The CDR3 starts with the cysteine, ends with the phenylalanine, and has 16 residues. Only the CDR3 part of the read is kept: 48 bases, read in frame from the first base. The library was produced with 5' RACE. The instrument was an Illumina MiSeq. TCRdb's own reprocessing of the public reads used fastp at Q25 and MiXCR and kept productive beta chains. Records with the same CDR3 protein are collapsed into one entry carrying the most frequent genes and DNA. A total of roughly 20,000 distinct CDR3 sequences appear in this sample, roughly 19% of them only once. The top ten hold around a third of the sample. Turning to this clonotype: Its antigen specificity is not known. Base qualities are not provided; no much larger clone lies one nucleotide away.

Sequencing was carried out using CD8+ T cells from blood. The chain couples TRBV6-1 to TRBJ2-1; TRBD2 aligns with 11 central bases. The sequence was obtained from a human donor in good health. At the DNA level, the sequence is TGTGCCAGCAGTGTAGTATTAGCGGGAGGGCCATATGAGCAGTTCTTC. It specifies CASSVVLAGGPYEQFF.